This TCR beta chain emerged from a study of blood T cell repertoires in COVID-19. Overall study context: Samples of COVID-19 (acute and convalescent) were obtained from the United States, Italy and Spain.

Original handling: From reference gene primer amplification, estimates of nucleated cell counts were derived. The assay was immunoSEQ multiplex PCR, and TCRdb's table has in-frame clones only and misses some. V and J calls and clone size follow that table, whereas D and trimming were derived from the DNA. Of tens of thousands of clones in the sample, roughly 80% were seen once. Per germline, CDR1 MDHEN and CDR2 SYDVKM. The CDR3 is made up of 17 amino acids. Trimming removed 5 bases from V and 3 bases from J; junction bases left unmatched: 12. The TCR sequence derives from a human donor in a cohort sampled during active COVID-19. The sequenced sample consisted of peripheral blood. J is TRBJ2-1 and V is TRBV28; 8 nucleotides match TRBD2. DNA for the CDR3: TGTGCCAGCAGTCCCCTCACGGGAGGGCCCAACTACAATGAGCAGTTCTTC. Translating gives CASSPLTGGPNYNEQFF. Drawing the rest from reference TRBV28 and TRBJ2-1, the complete variable domain is DVKVTQSSRYLVKRTGEKVFLECVQDMDHENMFWYRQDPGLGLRLIYFSYDVKMKEKGDIPEGYSVSREKKERFSLILESASTNQTSMYLCASSPLTGGPNYNEQFFGPGTRLTVL.